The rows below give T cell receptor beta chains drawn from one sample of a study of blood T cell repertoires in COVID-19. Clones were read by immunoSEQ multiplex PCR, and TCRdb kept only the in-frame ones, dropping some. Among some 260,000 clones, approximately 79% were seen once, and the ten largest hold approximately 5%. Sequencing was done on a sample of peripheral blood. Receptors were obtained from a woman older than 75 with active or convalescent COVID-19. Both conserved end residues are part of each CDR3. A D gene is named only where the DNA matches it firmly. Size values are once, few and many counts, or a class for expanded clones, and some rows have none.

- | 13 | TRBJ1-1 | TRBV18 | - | TGTGCCAGCTCACGAGCGATGGTCACTGAAGCTTTCTTT | CASSRAMVTEAFF
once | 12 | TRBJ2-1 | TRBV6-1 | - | TGTGCCAGCAGTGAACAAGGACAAAGGCAGTTCTTC | CASSEQGQRQFF
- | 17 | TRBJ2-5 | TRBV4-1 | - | TGCGCCAGCAGCCAAGATCGGCTAGCGACCACTCAAGAGACCCAGTACTTC | CASSQDRLATTQETQYF
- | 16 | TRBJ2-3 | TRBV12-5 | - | TGTGCTAGTGGTTTGGGTATACAGGGATCCACAGATACGCAGTATTTT | CASGLGIQGSTDTQYF
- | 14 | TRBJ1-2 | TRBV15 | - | TGTGCCACCAGACGATATACAGATAACTATGGCTACACCTTC | CATRRYTDNYGYTF
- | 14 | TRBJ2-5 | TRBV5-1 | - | TGCGCCAGCAGCTTGGACACTAGTTCAGAGTCCCAGTACTTC | CASSLDTSSESQYF
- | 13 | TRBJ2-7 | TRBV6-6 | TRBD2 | TGTGCCAGCAGTTACCCACAGCGGGGCGAGCAGTACTTC | CASSYPQRGEQYF
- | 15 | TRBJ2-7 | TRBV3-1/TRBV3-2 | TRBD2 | TGTGCCAGCAGCCAAGTCGGGAGGGGGGTCCACGAGCAGTACTTC | CASSQVGRGVHEQYF
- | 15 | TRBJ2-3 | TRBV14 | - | TGTGCCAGCAGCCAAGGGACACATAACACAGATACGCAGTATTTT | CASSQGTHNTDTQYF
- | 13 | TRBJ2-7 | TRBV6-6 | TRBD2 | TGTGCCAGCAGTCCCGGGACTAGGGGCGAGCAGTACTTC | CASSPGTRGEQYF
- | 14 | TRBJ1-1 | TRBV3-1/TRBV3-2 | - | TGTGCCAGCAGCCACCTACAGGCGCCCACTGAAGCTTTCTTT | CASSHLQAPTEAFF
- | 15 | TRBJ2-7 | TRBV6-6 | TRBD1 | TGTGCCAGCAGCCACCGTGGACAGGGGAGATACGAGCAGTACTTC | CASSHRGQGRYEQYF
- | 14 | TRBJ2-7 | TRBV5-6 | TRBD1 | TGTGCCAGCATAAGGGGACAGGGGAACTACGAGCAGTACTTC | CASIRGQGNYEQYF
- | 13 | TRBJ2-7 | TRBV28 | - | TGTGCCAGCAGTCCCCGCTTGTACTCCGAGCAGTACTTC | CASSPRLYSEQYF
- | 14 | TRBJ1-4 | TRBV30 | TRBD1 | TGTGCCTGGAGGTCGGGGACAGGGAATGAAAAACTGTTTTTT | CAWRSGTGNEKLFF
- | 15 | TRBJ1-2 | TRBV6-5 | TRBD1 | TGTGCCAGCAGTTACTCCTCGGGACAGGGGTATGGCTACACCTTC | CASSYSSGQGYGYTF
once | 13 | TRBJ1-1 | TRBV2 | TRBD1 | TGTGCCAGCAGGGGGGACAGTGGGACTGAAGCTTTCTTT | CASRGDSGTEAFF
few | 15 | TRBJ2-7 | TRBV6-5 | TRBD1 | TGTGCCAGCAGACTCACGGGACAGAATTTCTACGAGCAGTACTTC | CASRLTGQNFYEQYF
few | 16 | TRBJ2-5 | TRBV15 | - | TGTGCCACCAGCTTACGAGGGGCGGGATTTCCAGGGACCCAGTACTTC | CATSLRGAGFPGTQYF
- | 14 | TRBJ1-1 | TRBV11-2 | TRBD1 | TGTGCCAGCAGCACCGGGACAGGGAGCAGTGAAGCTTTCTTT | CASSTGTGSSEAFF
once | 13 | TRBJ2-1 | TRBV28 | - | TGTGCCAGCATATCGGGGGGCTTAGATGAGCAGTTCTTC | CASISGGLDEQFF
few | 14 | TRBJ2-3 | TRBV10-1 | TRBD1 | TGCGCCAGCCGGGACAGCCTTAGCACAGATACGCAGTATTTT | CASRDSLSTDTQYF
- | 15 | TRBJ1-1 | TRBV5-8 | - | TGTGCCAGCAGCTCTGCCGGACTGGAGAACACTGAAGCTTTCTTT | CASSSAGLENTEAFF
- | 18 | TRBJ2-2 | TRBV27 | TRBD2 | TGTGCCAGCAGTTCCTCCCCCGGGACTAGCGGAAACACCGGGGAGCTGTTTTTT | CASSSSPGTSGNTGELFF
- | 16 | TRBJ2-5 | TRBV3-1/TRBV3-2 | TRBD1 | TGTGCCAGCAGCCAGGCCGGGACAGGGCGTCGGGAGACCCAGTACTTC | CASSQAGTGRRETQYF
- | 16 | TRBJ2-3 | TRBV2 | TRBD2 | TGTGCCAGCACTCCACACAATAGCGGGGGCACAGATACGCAGTATTTT | CASTPHNSGGTDTQYF
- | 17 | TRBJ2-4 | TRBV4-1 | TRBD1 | TGCGCCAGCAGCCCAAGGGTGGACAGGGCATCGGTAAACATTCAGTACTTC | CASSPRVDRASVNIQYF
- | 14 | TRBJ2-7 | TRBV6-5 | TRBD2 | TGTGCCAGCAGTCCAGCGGGAGGCACCTACGAGCAGTACTTC | CASSPAGGTYEQYF
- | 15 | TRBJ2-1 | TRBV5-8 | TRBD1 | TGTGCCAGCAGCTTAGTAGGGGGCCGCGGGTGGGAGCAGTTCTTC | CASSLVGGRGWEQFF
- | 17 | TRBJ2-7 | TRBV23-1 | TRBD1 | TGCGCCAGCAGTCAAACTGGTTTCTGGACAGGGCCCTACGAGCAGTACTTC | CASSQTGFWTGPYEQYF
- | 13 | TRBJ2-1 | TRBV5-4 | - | TGTGCCAGCAGCCTGGAGCGGGTAAGCGAGCAGTTCTTC | CASSLERVSEQFF
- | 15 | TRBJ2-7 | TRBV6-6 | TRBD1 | TGTGCCAGCAGGTGGGGGGACAGGGTTTCCTACGAGCAGTACTTC | CASRWGDRVSYEQYF
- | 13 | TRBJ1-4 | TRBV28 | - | TGTGCCAGCAGTCGCAATAGTAATGAAAAACTGTTTTTT | CASSRNSNEKLFF
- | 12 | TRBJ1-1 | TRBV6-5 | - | TGTGCCAGCAGCACGACAGGTTCCGAAGCTTTCTTT | CASSTTGSEAFF
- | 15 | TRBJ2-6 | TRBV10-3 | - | TGTGCCATCAGTGACGGGGTGAGGGGGGCCAACGTCCTGACTTTC | CAISDGVRGANVLTF
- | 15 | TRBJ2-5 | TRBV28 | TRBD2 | TGTGCCAGCAGTCCGGGGGGACTAGGGAAAGAGACCCAGTACTTC | CASSPGGLGKETQYF
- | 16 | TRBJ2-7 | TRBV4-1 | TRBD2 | TGCGCCAGCAGCCAAGTTCCGGGACTAGCATCCTACGAGCAGTACTTC | CASSQVPGLASYEQYF
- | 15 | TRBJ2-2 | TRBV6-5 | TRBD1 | TGTGCCAGCAGTTGGGGACAGGGAAACACCGGGGAGCTGTTTTTT | CASSWGQGNTGELFF
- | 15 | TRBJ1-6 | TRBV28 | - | TGTGCCAGCAGCTGGGACAAGCGAGCAGGTTCACCCCTCCACTTT | CASSWDKRAGSPLHF
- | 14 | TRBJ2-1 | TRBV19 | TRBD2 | TGTGCCACTCAAAGCGGGAGTGGGATCAATGAGCAGTTCTTC | CATQSGSGINEQFF
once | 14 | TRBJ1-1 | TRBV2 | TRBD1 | TGTGCCAGCACCCAGGGACAGGGGAACACTGAAGCTTTCTTT | CASTQGQGNTEAFF
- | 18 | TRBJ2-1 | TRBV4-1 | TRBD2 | TGCGCCAGCAGCCAACCGAAGGCTGGCGCGGGGGGGGACAATGAGCAGTTCTTC | CASSQPKAGAGGDNEQFF
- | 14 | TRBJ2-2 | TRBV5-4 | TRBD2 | TGTGCCAGCAGAGGACTAGTGGGCACCGGGGAGCTGTTTTTT | CASRGLVGTGELFF
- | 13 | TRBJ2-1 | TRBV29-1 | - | TGCAGCGTTTACAGGAGCTCCTACAATGAGCAGTTCTTC | CSVYRSSYNEQFF
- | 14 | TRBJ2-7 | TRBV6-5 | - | TGTGCCAGCAGCCGGACAGCTAGCTCCTACGAGCAGTACTTC | CASSRTASSYEQYF
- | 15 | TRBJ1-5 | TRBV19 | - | TGTGCCAGTAGCCGGGACATTCTTAGCAATCAGCCCCAGCATTTT | CASSRDILSNQPQHF
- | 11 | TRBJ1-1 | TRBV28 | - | TGTGCCAGCATTGCGGGGACTGAAGCTTTCTTT | CASIAGTEAFF
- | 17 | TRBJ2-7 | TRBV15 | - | TGTGCCACCAGCAGAGATCAGGGTAGCTGGACCCCCTACGAGCAGTACTTC | CATSRDQGSWTPYEQYF
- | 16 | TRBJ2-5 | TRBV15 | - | TGTGCCACCAGCAGAAACCCCGGGCTAGCAAAAGAGACCCAGTACTTC | CATSRNPGLAKETQYF
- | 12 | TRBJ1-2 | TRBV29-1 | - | TGCAGCGCCCAAGGGGGGGTTGAGGGCTACACCTTC | CSAQGGVEGYTF
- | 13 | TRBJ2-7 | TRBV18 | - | TGTGCCAGCTCACCTGGGCGCGGGGAAGAGCAGTACTTC | CASSPGRGEEQYF
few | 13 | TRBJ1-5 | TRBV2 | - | TGTGCCAGCATGAGACAGTACAATCAGCCCCAGCATTTT | CASMRQYNQPQHF
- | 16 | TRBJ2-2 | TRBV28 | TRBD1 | TGTGCCAGCAGTTTACCGGACAGGGGGGAGACCGGGGAGCTGTTTTTT | CASSLPDRGETGELFF
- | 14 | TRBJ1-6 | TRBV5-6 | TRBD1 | TGTGCCAGCAGCTTGGCGGACAGGAATTCACCCCTCCACTTT | CASSLADRNSPLHF
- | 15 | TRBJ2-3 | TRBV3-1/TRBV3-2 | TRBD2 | TGTGCCAGCAGCCAGACTAGCGGGCTGACAGATACGCAGTATTTT | CASSQTSGLTDTQYF
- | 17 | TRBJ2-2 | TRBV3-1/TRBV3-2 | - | TGTGCCAGCAGCCAAGATGGGTGGGAGTTAGACACCGGGGAGCTGTTTTTT | CASSQDGWELDTGELFF
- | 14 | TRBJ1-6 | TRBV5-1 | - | TGCGCCAGCAGCTTGGGAGAGTATAATTCACCCCTCCACTTT | CASSLGEYNSPLHF
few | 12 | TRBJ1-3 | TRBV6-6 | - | TGTGCCAGCAGTTACCTTGGAAACACCATATATTTT | CASSYLGNTIYF